The rows below give T cell receptor beta chains drawn from one sample of a study of blood T cells in healthy people across ages. TCRdb reprocessed the 5' RACE reads with MiXCR, giving one entry per CDR3 protein. The sample has hundreds of thousands of distinct CDR3 sequences, 40% to 50% seen once. The material sequenced was blood. These receptors originate from a man between 60 and 75 years old in good health. Both conserved end residues are part of each CDR3. A D gene is named only where the DNA matches it firmly. Some rows mark clone size as missing; the rest say once, few, many or name a class of expanded clone.

V gene	CDR3 length	J gene	clone size	D gene	CDR3 protein	CDR3 DNA
TRBV7-2	15	TRBJ2-2	few	NA	CASSQRRGNTGELFF	TGTGCCAGCAGCCAGCGGCGGGGGAACACCGGGGAGCTGTTTTTT
TRBV27	13	TRBJ1-2	NA	NA	CASSPDRRYGYTF	TGTGCCAGCAGTCCCGACAGGAGGTATGGCTACACCTTC
TRBV5-6	14	TRBJ2-4	few	TRBD1	CASSERQGWDIQYF	TGTGCCAGCAGCGAAAGACAGGGGTGGGACATTCAGTACTTC
TRBV4-3	16	TRBJ1-2	few	NA	CASSQDYLRDIYGYTF	TGCGCCAGCAGCCAAGATTATCTTAGGGACATCTATGGCTACACCTTC
TRBV7-9	15	TRBJ2-7	NA	TRBD1	CASSSRDRVSYEQYF	TGTGCCAGCAGCAGCCGGGACAGGGTCTCCTACGAGCAGTACTTC
TRBV12-3/TRBV12-4	14	TRBJ1-2	many	NA	CASSPYTEVYGYTF	TGTGCCAGCAGTCCATACACCGAGGTATATGGCTACACCTTC
TRBV7-9	17	TRBJ1-6	NA	NA	CASSLNGVRPGDSPLHF	TGTGCCAGCAGCTTAAATGGTGTCAGGCCCGGCGATTCACCCCTCCACTTT
TRBV7-6	17	TRBJ2-5	NA	TRBD1	CASSRGSRGLFGETQYF	TGTGCCAGCAGCAGGGGAAGCAGGGGGCTTTTTGGGGAGACCCAGTACTTC
TRBV20-1	14	TRBJ2-2	once	NA	CSARANRATGELFF	TGCAGTGCTAGAGCAAATCGAGCTACCGGGGAGCTGTTTTTT
TRBV9	15	TRBJ2-1	NA	TRBD2	CASSVGGGASNEQFF	TGTGCCAGCAGCGTAGGCGGGGGGGCCAGTAATGAGCAGTTCTTC
TRBV12-3/TRBV12-4	16	TRBJ2-1	few	TRBD1	CASSGQGNESANEQFF	TGTGCCAGCAGTGGACAGGGAAACGAGAGCGCTAATGAGCAGTTCTTC
TRBV6-1	15	TRBJ1-2	NA	NA	CASIPVSGANYGYTF	TGTGCCAGCATCCCCGTCAGCGGAGCTAACTATGGCTACACCTTC
TRBV4-3	14	TRBJ1-1	NA	NA	CASSQGVTGWKAFF	TGCGCCAGCAGCCAAGGTGTGACAGGTTGGAAAGCTTTCTTT
TRBV6-2/TRBV6-3	13	TRBJ2-1	NA	NA	CASKDRTYNEQFF	TGTGCCAGCAAAGACAGAACCTACAATGAGCAGTTCTTC
TRBV29-1	16	TRBJ1-2	NA	TRBD1	CSVAMLSGTGVSGYTF	TGCAGCGTTGCCATGTTGAGCGGAACAGGGGTGAGTGGCTACACCTTC
TRBV11-3	15	TRBJ1-4	NA	NA	CASSLGGTLNEKLFF	TGTGCCAGCAGCTTAGGCGGGACATTAAATGAAAAACTGTTTTTT
TRBV5-6	15	TRBJ2-1	NA	TRBD2	CASSVMGLLYNEQFF	TGTGCCAGCAGCGTGATGGGACTACTATACAATGAGCAGTTCTTC
TRBV7-6	14	TRBJ1-4	NA	NA	CAGSLTGPNEKLFF	TGTGCCGGCAGCTTGACAGGACCTAATGAAAAACTGTTTTTT
TRBV12-5	15	TRBJ2-3	NA	NA	CASGPQGNPTDTQYF	TGTGCTAGTGGTCCCCAGGGGAACCCCACAGATACGCAGTATTTT
TRBV6-2/TRBV6-3	16	TRBJ1-2	NA	TRBD1	CASSPNRDSDYYGYTF	TGTGCCAGCAGTCCGAACCGGGACAGCGACTACTATGGCTACACCTTC
TRBV5-1	15	TRBJ2-3	NA	TRBD1	CASSPEDRVIDTQYF	TGCGCCAGCAGCCCCGAGGACAGGGTAATAGATACGCAGTATTTT
TRBV20-1	15	TRBJ2-2	NA	NA	CSATMAGGNTGELFF	TGCAGTGCTACCATGGCCGGGGGGAACACCGGGGAGCTGTTTTTT
TRBV6-2/TRBV6-3	19	TRBJ2-6	few	NA	CASSPRAGTHHSGANVLTF	TGTGCCAGCAGCCCCCGGGCCGGGACACATCACTCTGGGGCCAACGTCCTGACTTTC
TRBV6-2/TRBV6-3	13	TRBJ2-1	NA	TRBD1	CASSQQGDNEQFF	TGTGCCAGCAGTCAGCAGGGGGATAATGAGCAGTTCTTC
TRBV20-1	15	TRBJ1-5	NA	NA	CSAIEGLLSGQPQHF	TGCAGTGCGATTGAGGGTCTTCTTTCGGGTCAGCCCCAGCATTTT
TRBV6-6	16	TRBJ1-2	NA	TRBD1	CASTIPGGGGPYGYTF	TGTGCCAGCACTATACCCGGAGGAGGGGGCCCCTATGGCTACACCTTC
TRBV12-3/TRBV12-4	15	TRBJ2-2	NA	NA	CASTPGGGYTGELFF	TGTGCCAGCACCCCAGGGGGAGGTTACACCGGGGAGCTGTTTTTT
TRBV7-9	15	TRBJ1-4	few	NA	CASSTDGATNEKLFF	TGTGCCAGCAGCACGGACGGTGCAACTAATGAAAAACTGTTTTTT
TRBV7-2	15	TRBJ2-7	NA	TRBD2	CASSIQRGGIGEQYF	TGTGCCAGCAGCATACAGCGGGGGGGAATAGGGGAGCAGTACTTC
TRBV7-9	13	TRBJ1-1	NA	TRBD1	CASSRQGGTEAFF	TGTGCCAGCAGCCGACAGGGGGGCACTGAAGCTTTCTTT
TRBV15	14	TRBJ2-5	NA	NA	CATSRAHEGETQYF	TGTGCCACCAGCAGAGCCCATGAGGGGGAGACCCAGTACTTC
TRBV15	15	TRBJ2-5	NA	NA	CATTLNPGTRGTQYF	TGTGCCACCACCCTCAACCCCGGGACCCGAGGGACCCAGTACTTC
TRBV5-1	16	TRBJ2-5	NA	TRBD2	CASSLLLAGGQDTQYF	TGCGCCAGCAGCTTGTTGTTAGCGGGGGGTCAAGATACCCAGTACTTC
TRBV6-5	12	TRBJ2-4	NA	NA	CASNRVDSEQYF	TGTGCCAGCAACCGTGTGGACAGTGAGCAGTACTTC
TRBV6-5	15	TRBJ1-5	few	TRBD1	CASRPTGVGGQPQHF	TGTGCCAGCAGGCCCACAGGGGTAGGGGGTCAGCCCCAGCATTTT
TRBV11-2	13	TRBJ2-1	NA	NA	CASSSLRGNEQFF	TGTGCCAGCAGCTCCCTCCGTGGTAATGAGCAGTTCTTC
TRBV6-5	16	TRBJ2-3	NA	NA	CASSRTYRASTDTQYF	TGTGCCAGCAGTCGTACTTACAGGGCTAGCACAGATACGCAGTATTTT
TRBV2	12	TRBJ2-5	few	TRBD2	CATGAGPETQYF	TGTGCCACCGGAGCGGGGCCAGAGACCCAGTACTTC
TRBV20-1	13	TRBJ2-1	NA	TRBD1	CSARTGARNEQFF	TGCAGTGCTAGGACAGGGGCGAGGAATGAGCAGTTCTTC
TRBV20-1	13	TRBJ2-5	NA	NA	CSARGGQQETQYF	TGCAGTGCTAGGGGGGGGCAGCAAGAGACCCAGTACTTC
TRBV14	15	TRBJ2-1	few	NA	CASSQGEGSHNEQFF	TGTGCCAGCAGCCAAGGCGAGGGTTCCCACAATGAGCAGTTCTTC
TRBV7-9	15	TRBJ1-4	few	TRBD1	CASSPLLSGGAELFF	TGTGCCAGCAGCCCCCTTTTGTCAGGGGGCGCGGAACTGTTTTTT
TRBV5-8	15	TRBJ1-5	NA	NA	CASSFRDRSNQPQHF	TGTGCCAGCAGCTTTCGGGACCGTAGCAATCAGCCCCAGCATTTT
TRBV7-2	15	TRBJ1-1	few	TRBD1	CASSAGTVPNTEAFF	TGTGCCAGCAGCGCGGGGACAGTCCCGAACACTGAAGCTTTCTTT
TRBV29-1	14	TRBJ1-4	few	TRBD1	CSVERTGLNEKLFF	TGCAGCGTTGAAAGGACAGGGCTTAATGAAAAACTGTTTTTT
TRBV29-1	11	TRBJ1-1	NA	NA	CSAAMGSEAFF	TGCAGCGCGGCGATGGGGTCTGAAGCTTTCTTT
TRBV7-2	14	TRBJ2-3	many	TRBD1	CASSLDRGRDTQYF	TGTGCCAGCAGCTTAGACAGGGGAAGAGATACGCAGTATTTT
TRBV6-1	17	TRBJ1-5	NA	NA	CASSPTGIGYSNQPQHF	TGTGCCAGCAGCCCCACAGGGATTGGTTATAGCAATCAGCCCCAGCATTTT
TRBV18	13	TRBJ2-1	NA	NA	CASSLQGSNEQFF	TGTGCCAGCTCACTGCAGGGGAGCAATGAGCAGTTCTTC
TRBV6-6	14	TRBJ2-3	many	NA	CATHQGGGTDTQYF	TGTGCCACCCACCAGGGGGGAGGCACAGATACGCAGTATTTT